A single sample is the source of the 10 T cell receptor beta chains below, sequenced in a study of T cell clonality in common variable immunodeficiency. Study conclusions and caveats: Reportedly, TCR beta sequences from common variable immunodeficiency showed fewer deletions and N-nucleotide insertions.

Assay used: immunoSEQ multiplex PCR; TCRdb lists only in-frame clones, some missing. There are 25,000 to 35,000 clones in the sample, none observed a single time. These receptors' targets are unknown. Sequencing was done on a sample of peripheral blood mononuclear cells. These receptors were taken from a human donor with common variable immunodeficiency.

A word on this clone: The observed sequence ends 3 residues before the CDR3 terminus, with the missing tail filled in from the germline J gene. The gene calls are TRBV7-9 and TRBJ1-1; D is possibly TRBD1 (5 bases). The length of the CDR3 is 15 residues. Per the germline V gene, CDR1 is SEHNR and CDR2 is FQNEAQ (reference sequence). The V end was cut by 8 bases, the J end by 5 bases, with 21 bases between. The covered CDR3 bases are TGTGCCAGCCCCGGGGACCGGGGGGAGTCTACTGAA. The encoded protein is CASPGDRGESTE. The whole CDR3 sequence is CASPGDRGESTEAFF.

This clone occurred many times. The observed sequence ends 3 residues before the CDR3 terminus, with the missing tail filled in from the germline J gene. The chain is built from TRBV2 and TRBJ2-1, with 8 bases identical to TRBD2. The CDR3 covers 15 residues. In germline, CDR1 is SNHLY, CDR2 FYNNEI. The V segment lost 5 bases and the J segment 4 bases; nucleotides outside the gene matches: 7. CDR3 bases read: TGTGCCAGCAGTTCGGGACTAGGGGTTTACAATGAG. Residues: CASSSGLGVYNE. The entire CDR3 reads CASSSGLGVYNEQFF.

As to this clone: The sequenced fragment ends 3 residues before the CDR3 boundary, so the rest is inferred from the germline J gene. The rearrangement joins TRBV18 to TRBJ2-1; 13 bases align to TRBD2. The V gene's germline CDR1 is KGHSH and CDR2 LQKENI. The length of the CDR3 is 19 residues. Germline trimming cut 1 base from V and 2 bases from J; bases unmatched to any gene: 8. Partial CDR3 DNA: TGTGCCAGCTCACCACGTTGCCGACTAGCGGGGGGCACCTACAATGAG. Translated: CASSPRCRLAGGTYNE. The CDR3 as a whole reads CASSPRCRLAGGTYNEQFF. The variable domain in full, with the rest retrieved from reference TRBV18 and TRBJ2-1, is NAGVMQNPRHLVRRRGQEARLRCSPMKGHSHVYWYRQLPEEGLKFMVYLQKENIIDESGMPKERFSAEFPKEGPSILRIQQVVRGDSAAYFCASSPRCRLAGGTYNEQFFGPGTRLTVL.

In the case of this clone: Read data end 3 residues before the CDR3 end; the end is taken from the germline J gene. This sequence joins TRBV19 and TRBJ1-4; 7 bases match TRBD1. The CDR3 totals 15 residues. The junction had 2 bases not matched to a gene; V was cut back by 4 bases and J by 0 bases. The germline V gene has CDR1 LNHDA and CDR2 SQIVND (reference sequence). CDR3 residues: CASSTQGATNEKLFF. The covered CDR3 bases are TGTGCCAGTAGTACCCAGGGGGCAACTAATGAAAAA.

Turning to this clone: Read sequence stops 3 residues before the CDR3 end, and the germline J gene provides the missing end. V usage is TRBV19 and J usage is TRBJ1-4; no reliable D call. Looked up from germline, CDR1 is LNHDA and CDR2 is SQIVND (reference sequence). The CDR3 spans 12 residues. The V gene lost 9 bases and the J gene lost 4 bases, with 9 bases spanning the gap. CDR3 in amino acids: CARGPFNEKLFF. Incomplete CDR3 DNA: TGTGCCAGAGGGCCCTTTAATGAAAAA.

In its sample, this clone was seen a few times. The CDR3 end falls 3 residues outside the read, so it is completed with the germline J gene. The V call is TRBV7-2, the J call TRBJ2-1, with D unresolved. Germline V gene data show CDR1 as SGHTA and CDR2 as FQGNSA. V dropped 2 bases and J dropped 0 bases, with 8 bases sitting between them. The CDR3 loop spans 15 amino acids. Partial CDR3 DNA: TGTGCCAGCAGCTTAATGGTTAGCTCCTACAATGAG. Its protein is CASSLMVSSYNE. The whole CDR3 sequence reads CASSLMVSSYNEQFF.

Many counts were recorded for this clone. The sequence runs out 3 residues before the end of the CDR3; the remainder is reconstructed from the germline J gene. This sequence joins TRBV7-3 and TRBJ1-2; a possible D gene is TRBD1 (6 bases). CDR3 length equals 15 residues. CDR1 and CDR2 from the germline V gene are SGHTA and FQGTGA. Trimming removed 0 bases at V and 6 bases at J, with 14 bases between. The CDR3 protein is CASSLTPGQKNGYTF. The part of the CDR3 DNA that was read is TGTGCCAGCAGCTTAACTCCCGGACAGAAGAATGGC.

This clone occurred a few times. The read gets to within 3 residues of the CDR3 end, and the germline J gene fills in the rest. The chain has TRBV18 and TRBJ2-2; TRBD1 is a possible D gene (6 bases). The CDR3 length is 14 residues. Germline CDR1 and CDR2: KGHSH and LQKENI. V gave up 6 bases and J gave up 2 bases, with 10 bases separating them. CDR3 bases read: TGTGCCAGCTCTGGGGACACCAACACCGGGGAG. This encodes CASSGDTNTGE. In full, the CDR3 is CASSGDTNTGELFF. The whole variable domain, remainder taken from reference TRBV18 and TRBJ2-2, is NAGVMQNPRHLVRRRGQEARLRCSPMKGHSHVYWYRQLPEEGLKFMVYLQKENIIDESGMPKERFSAEFPKEGPSILRIQQVVRGDSAAYFCASSGDTNTGELFFGEGSRLTVL.

Comments on this clone: The sequence runs out 3 residues before the end of the CDR3; the remainder is reconstructed from the germline J gene. This chain links TRBV2 with TRBJ2-1; 8 nucleotides align to TRBD2. This CDR3 region has 18 residues. J gave up 0 bases and V 6 bases, and 13 bases lay outside the gene matches. CDR1 SNHLY and CDR2 FYNNEI come from the germline V gene. The covered CDR3 bases are TGTGCCAGCAGGGCCGGGACTAGAATATACCTCTCCTACAATGAG. This gives the protein CASRAGTRIYLSYNE. Given in full, the CDR3 is CASRAGTRIYLSYNEQFF.

This clone was counted only a few times. The read comes to an end 3 residues before the CDR3 does, leaving the germline J gene to fill in the end. The chain has TRBV19 and TRBJ2-1, with TRBD1 matching over 7 bases. Per the germline V gene, CDR1 is LNHDA and CDR2 is SQIVND (reference sequence). The CDR3 consists of 16 residues. After removal of 3 bases from V and 2 bases from J, the junction contained 7 bases not matched to a gene. The CDR3 sequence is CASSIRDRAPYNEQFF. The DNA read from the CDR3 is TGTGCCAGTAGTATCAGAGACAGGGCTCCCTACAATGAG.